The rows below give T cell receptor beta chains drawn from one sample of a study of cytomegalovirus exposure and HLA in healthy donors. TCRdb keeps only in-frame clones here, not all; method: immunoSEQ multiplex PCR. The repertoire holds about 43,000 clones, with about 60% as singletons. The sequencing input was PBMCs. The receptors were sampled from a human donor in good health. Both conserved end residues are part of each CDR3. D genes are given only for firm matches. The size field is filled for only some rows; it gives once, few, many or a size class.

d_gene,v_gene,j_gene,abundance,CDR3aa,CDR3nt
TRBD1,TRBV2,TRBJ1-1,NA,CASSKTGVSTEAFF,TGTGCCAGCAGTAAGACAGGGGTCAGCACTGAAGCTTTCTTT
NA,TRBV19,TRBJ2-1,NA,CASSERGAVPYNEQFF,TGTGCCAGTAGTGAACGGGGGGCCGTCCCCTACAATGAGCAGTTCTTC
NA,TRBV29-1,TRBJ1-5,NA,CSVQEQNNQPQHF,TGCAGCGTTCAGGAACAGAACAATCAGCCCCAGCATTTT
NA,TRBV15,TRBJ2-2,NA,CATSRGLGGTGELFF,TGTGCCACCAGCAGAGGACTAGGAGGCACCGGGGAGCTGTTTTTT
NA,TRBV29-1,TRBJ1-2,NA,CSVDQRYGYTF,TGCAGCGTTGATCAGCGCTATGGCTACACCTTC
NA,TRBV18,TRBJ1-5,NA,CASSPGGGNQPQHF,TGTGCCAGCTCACCCGGTGGAGGCAATCAGCCCCAGCATTTT
TRBD1,TRBV6-5,TRBJ1-5,NA,CASSRDRSNQPQHF,TGTGCCAGCAGTCGGGACAGAAGCAATCAGCCCCAGCATTTT
NA,TRBV5-6,TRBJ1-2,NA,CASSLGSVGYGYTF,TGTGCCAGCAGCTTGGGGAGTGTCGGCTATGGCTACACCTTC
TRBD1,TRBV4-2,TRBJ1-2,NA,CATRSYRGSHYGYTF,TGTGCCACCAGGAGCTACAGGGGGTCCCACTATGGCTACACCTTC
TRBD1,TRBV27,TRBJ2-5,NA,CASSLVTGKETQYF,TGTGCCAGCAGTCTTGTGACAGGGAAAGAGACCCAGTACTTC
TRBD1,TRBV6-5,TRBJ1-2,few,CASSYLDRAYGYTF,TGTGCCAGCAGTTACTTGGACAGGGCCTATGGCTACACCTTC
NA,TRBV18,TRBJ2-3,NA,CASSLQGFQDTQYF,TGTGCCAGCTCACTTCAGGGGTTTCAAGATACGCAGTATTTT
NA,TRBV7-2,TRBJ2-3,NA,CASSLGRQSTDTQYF,TGTGCCAGCAGCTTGGGAAGACAGAGCACAGATACGCAGTATTTT
NA,TRBV5-1,TRBJ1-4,NA,CASSLGANEKLFF,TGCGCCAGCAGCTTGGGAGCAAATGAAAAACTGTTTTTT
NA,TRBV9,TRBJ2-5,NA,CASSPLTTGETQYF,TGTGCCAGCAGCCCTCTCACCACGGGAGAGACCCAGTACTTC
NA,TRBV29-1,TRBJ2-3,once,CSVDSASRYTDTQYF,TGCAGCGTTGACTCGGCTAGCCGTTACACAGATACGCAGTATTTT
TRBD1,TRBV7-6,TRBJ1-2,NA,CASSPSRTGGYTF,TGTGCCAGCAGCCCTTCCCGGACAGGCGGCTACACCTTC
NA,TRBV7-6,TRBJ2-7,NA,CASSDGAYEQYF,TGTGCCAGCAGCGACGGAGCCTACGAGCAGTACTTC
TRBD2,TRBV6-1,TRBJ2-1,few,CASSSGGAYNEQFF,TGTGCCAGCAGTAGCGGGGGGGCGTACAATGAGCAGTTCTTC
NA,TRBV20-1,TRBJ2-1,NA,CSAPRPDEQFF,TGCAGTGCTCCTAGACCGGATGAGCAGTTCTTC
TRBD1,TRBV29-1,TRBJ1-2,NA,CSASGKGPGQGRISSGYTF,TGCAGCGCCTCCGGAAAGGGACCGGGACAGGGTAGAATTTCTTCTGGCTACACCTTC
NA,TRBV28,TRBJ1-2,NA,CASSSTVNNYGYTF,TGTGCCAGCAGTTCAACAGTCAACAACTATGGCTACACCTTC
TRBD1,TRBV14,TRBJ2-7,NA,CASSRVPGQDYYEQYF,TGTGCCAGCAGCCGGGTACCGGGACAGGACTACTACGAGCAGTACTTC
NA,TRBV6-5,TRBJ2-3,NA,CASSYSGGTDTQYF,TGTGCCAGCAGTTACTCTGGAGGCACAGATACGCAGTATTTT
NA,TRBV2,TRBJ1-2,few,CASPMRDGLYGYTF,TGTGCCAGCCCGATGCGGGACGGATTATATGGCTACACCTTC
TRBD1,TRBV13,TRBJ2-1,NA,CASSLRQGASDEQFF,TGTGCCAGCAGCCTTCGACAGGGGGCGTCGGATGAGCAGTTCTTC
NA,TRBV2,TRBJ1-5,NA,CASSERGTSNQPQHF,TGTGCCAGCAGTGAAAGGGGCACGAGCAATCAGCCCCAGCATTTT
NA,TRBV5-1,TRBJ2-1,NA,CASAGSSYNEQFF,TGCGCCAGCGCCGGGAGCTCCTACAATGAGCAGTTCTTC
TRBD1,TRBV4-3,TRBJ2-2,NA,CASSQATGSNTGELFF,TGCGCCAGCAGCCAGGCGACAGGGTCGAACACCGGGGAGCTGTTTTTT
NA,TRBV27,TRBJ1-5,NA,CASSFSGDGQPQHF,TGTGCCAGCAGTTTTTCAGGGGATGGTCAGCCCCAGCATTTT
NA,TRBV5-6,TRBJ2-1,NA,CASSRTGLLNEQFF,TGTGCCAGCAGCCGGACTGGGCTACTAAATGAGCAGTTCTTC
NA,TRBV2,TRBJ2-1,NA,CASSGQASSYNEQFF,TGTGCCAGCAGTGGGCAGGCCAGCTCCTACAATGAGCAGTTCTTC
NA,TRBV11-3,TRBJ1-1,few,CASSLGGRAFF,TGTGCCAGCAGCTTAGGAGGGCGAGCTTTCTTT
TRBD1,TRBV28,TRBJ1-1,NA,CASSSGGTVTEAFF,TGTGCCAGCAGTTCAGGGGGCACTGTTACTGAAGCTTTCTTT
NA,TRBV6-1,TRBJ1-5,NA,CASSPQGSNQPQHF,TGTGCCAGCAGTCCACAGGGTAGCAATCAGCCCCAGCATTTT
NA,TRBV6-1,TRBJ1-5,few,CASSELGKNQPQHF,TGTGCCAGCAGTGAACTCGGGAAGAATCAGCCCCAGCATTTT
NA,TRBV7-2,TRBJ2-4,once,CASSPTGPAKNIQYF,TGTGCCAGCAGTCCCACCGGTCCCGCCAAAAACATTCAGTACTTC
NA,TRBV30,TRBJ2-7,NA,CAWSAGSYEQYF,TGTGCCTGGAGTGCGGGCTCCTACGAGCAGTACTTC
TRBD1,TRBV7-6,TRBJ2-7,NA,CASSSPGQFYEQYF,TGTGCCAGCAGCTCTCCGGGACAGTTCTACGAGCAGTACTTC
NA,TRBV29-1,TRBJ1-4,NA,CSVGPSPGNEKLFF,TGCAGCGTTGGCCCTTCGCCCGGGAATGAAAAACTGTTTTTT
NA,TRBV9,TRBJ1-4,NA,CASSAQDGRANEKLFF,TGTGCCAGCAGCGCCCAGGACGGGCGGGCTAATGAAAAACTGTTTTTT
NA,TRBV5-1,TRBJ2-1,NA,CASGVGAAYNEQFF,TGCGCCAGCGGAGTGGGGGCGGCCTACAATGAGCAGTTCTTC
NA,TRBV30,TRBJ1-4,NA,CAWSVGDEKLFF,TGTGCCTGGAGTGTAGGAGATGAAAAACTGTTTTTT
NA,TRBV7-9,TRBJ2-1,NA,CASSFLGLSSYNEQFF,TGTGCCAGCAGCTTTCTGGGGCTAAGCTCCTACAATGAGCAGTTCTTC
NA,TRBV30,TRBJ1-1,NA,CAWRHGVLNTEASF,TGTGCCTGGAGGCACGGGGTCCTTAACACTGAAGCTTCCTTT
NA,TRBV2,TRBJ1-5,few,CASSEAPTVNQPQHF,TGTGCCAGCAGTGAAGCGCCAACTGTGAATCAGCCCCAGCATTTT
NA,TRBV6-5,TRBJ2-3,NA,CATQGGELGTDTQYF,TGTGCCACCCAGGGGGGTGAGCTTGGCACAGATACGCAGTATTTT
NA,TRBV5-1,TRBJ2-1,NA,CASSYGTSYNEQFF,TGCGCCAGCAGCTACGGGACTTCTTACAATGAGCAGTTCTTC
TRBD1,TRBV10-3,TRBJ2-3,NA,CAIRPGTGVTDTQYF,TGTGCCATCAGACCGGGGACAGGGGTTACAGATACGCAGTATTTT
NA,TRBV11-3,TRBJ2-1,NA,CASSLVGRVNYNEQFF,TGTGCCAGCAGCTTAGTGGGCAGGGTGAATTACAATGAGCAGTTCTTC
NA,TRBV28,TRBJ1-5,NA,CASSRQSGNQPQHF,TGTGCCAGCAGTCGACAGTCGGGCAATCAGCCCCAGCATTTT
NA,TRBV28,TRBJ1-5,NA,CASSLRVPNQPQHF,TGTGCCAGCAGTCTCAGGGTGCCCAATCAGCCCCAGCATTTT
TRBD1,TRBV2,TRBJ1-5,few,CASSVGTGGNQPQHF,TGTGCCAGCAGTGTGGGGACAGGGGGCAATCAGCCCCAGCATTTT